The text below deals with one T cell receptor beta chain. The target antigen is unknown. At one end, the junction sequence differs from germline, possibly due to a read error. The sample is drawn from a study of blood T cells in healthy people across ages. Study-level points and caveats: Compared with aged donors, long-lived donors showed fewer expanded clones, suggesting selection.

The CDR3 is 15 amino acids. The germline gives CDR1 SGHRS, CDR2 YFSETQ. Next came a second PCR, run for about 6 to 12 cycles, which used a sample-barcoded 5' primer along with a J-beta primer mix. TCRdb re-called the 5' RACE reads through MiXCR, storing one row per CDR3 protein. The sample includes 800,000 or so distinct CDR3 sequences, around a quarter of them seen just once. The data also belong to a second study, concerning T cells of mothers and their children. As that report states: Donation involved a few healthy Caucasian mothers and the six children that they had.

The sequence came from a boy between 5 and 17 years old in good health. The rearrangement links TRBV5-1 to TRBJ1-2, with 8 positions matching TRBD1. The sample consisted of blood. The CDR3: CASSTAGGAGEGYTF. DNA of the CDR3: TGTGCCAGCAGCACCGCAGGGGGCGCAGGAGAAGGCTACACCTTC.